This TCR beta chain was profiled in a study of blood T cell repertoires in COVID-19. Study overall: Acute and convalescent COVID-19 samples came from the United States, Italy and Spain.

Sequencing used immunoSEQ multiplex PCR; TCRdb keeps in-frame clones, though not all of them. There are roughly 500,000 clones in the sample; approximately 83% occur only once, and approximately 2.9% lies in the top ten. The CDR3 runs 14 residues. CDR1 is SGHTA, CDR2 FQGNSA, per germline. The ends were cut back, 5 bases at V and 8 bases at J, with 16 bases in the middle. Sequencing was done on a sample of peripheral blood. V is TRBV7-2 and J is TRBJ2-4; maybe TRBD1 (6 bases). The sequence derives from a human donor in a cohort sampled during active COVID-19. The CDR3 is CASSTDRTKHIQYF. CDR3 bases: TGTGCCAGCAGCACTGACAGGACCAAGCACATTCAGTACTTC.